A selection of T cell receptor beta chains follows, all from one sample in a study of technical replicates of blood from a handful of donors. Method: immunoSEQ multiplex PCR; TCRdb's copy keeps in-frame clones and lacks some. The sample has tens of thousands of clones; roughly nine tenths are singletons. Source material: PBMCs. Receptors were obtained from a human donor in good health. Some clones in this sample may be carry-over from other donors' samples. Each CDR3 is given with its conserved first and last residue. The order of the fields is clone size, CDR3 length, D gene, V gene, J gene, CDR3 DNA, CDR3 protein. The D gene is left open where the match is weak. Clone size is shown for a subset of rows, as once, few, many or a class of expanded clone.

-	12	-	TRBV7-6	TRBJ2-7	TGTGCCAGCAGCTTAGTCGGTTACGAGCAGTACTTC	CASSLVGYEQYF
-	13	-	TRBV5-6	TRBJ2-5	TGTGCCAGCAGCTTGAGAGGGTTGGAGACCCAGTACTTC	CASSLRGLETQYF
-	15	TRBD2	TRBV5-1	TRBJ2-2	TGCGCCAGCAGCTCGGCTAGCGGATACACCGGGGAGCTGTTTTTT	CASSSASGYTGELFF
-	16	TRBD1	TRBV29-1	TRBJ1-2	TGCAGCGGTGGGCCGGACAGGGGAACCTTTAACTATGGCTACACCTTC	CSGGPDRGTFNYGYTF
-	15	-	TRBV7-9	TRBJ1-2	TGTGCCAGCAGCTCCCCCGGGGAAATCGACTATGGCTACACCTTC	CASSSPGEIDYGYTF
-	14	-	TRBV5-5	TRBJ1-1	TGTGCCAGCAGCTTGGTGGGAGGCTCTAGAGAAGCTTTCTTT	CASSLVGGSREAFF
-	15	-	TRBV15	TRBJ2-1	TGTGCCACCAGCAGAGATTCGGGGTCCCGCTTCGGGCAGTTCTTC	CATSRDSGSRFGQFF
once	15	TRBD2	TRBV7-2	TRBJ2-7	TGTGCCAGCAGCTTATCGGGACTAGCGGCTTACGAGCAGTACTTC	CASSLSGLAAYEQYF
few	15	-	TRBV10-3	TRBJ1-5	TGTGCCATCAGTGAGCGGGCGGGGATAGAGCAGCCCCAGCATTTT	CAISERAGIEQPQHF
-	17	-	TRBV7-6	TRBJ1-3	TGTGCCAGCAGCTTGATCCAGGCACAGGGCTCTGGAAACACCATATATTTT	CASSLIQAQGSGNTIYF
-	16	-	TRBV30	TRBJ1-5	TGTGCCTGGGGAGGTGGAGGGGCCGTTTCCAATCAGCCCCAGCATTTT	CAWGGGGAVSNQPQHF
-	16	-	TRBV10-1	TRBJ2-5	TGCGCCAGCATTCCCCTGGAGGTAGCGTATCAAGAGACCCAGTACTTC	CASIPLEVAYQETQYF
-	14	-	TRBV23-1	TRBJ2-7	TGCGCCAGCAGTCGCCGGCCAGGGATCTACGAGCAGTACTTC	CASSRRPGIYEQYF
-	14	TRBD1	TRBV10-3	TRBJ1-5	TGTGCCATCAGCGACAGGGAAGGAGGACAGCCCCAGCATTTT	CAISDREGGQPQHF